The T cell receptor (beta chain) described here comes from a study of CD4 T cells in relation to SARS-CoV-2 and coronaviruses (dated by TCRdb to about 2021). Regarding the research as a whole: The ViraFEST assay cultured PBMCs with antigen for 10 days, then sequenced TCR beta CDR3s to find antigen-specific clonal expansions. A different, Illumina-based TCR-beta assay was used to sequence expansion assays from other donors in the study. At the level of individual TCR clonotypes, the study measured memory CD4+ T cell crossreactivity between SARS-CoV-2 spike protein and common cold coronavirus spike proteins. Samples from three pre-COVID donors and the naive versus memory experiments were sequenced with the Adaptive Biotechnologies TCR-sequencing kit; other data were Illumina-based. Using patient-derived lymphoblastoid cell lines, the shared crossreactive spike epitopes were mapped to their HLA restriction. An HIV-1 Nef peptide pool or a no-peptide culture served as the negative reference condition.

The library came from the immunoSEQ multiplex PCR assay. For the original study's pipeline: During preprocessing, nonproductive sequences were discarded, as were any CDR3s that did not begin with C, did not end with F or W, or were shorter than 7 amino acids. Antigen-specific clonotypes were called with the MANAFEST web app on the basis of expansion relative to the reference and to other culture wells. A clone counted as positive if significantly expanded in 2 of 3 replicate wells versus the reference culture at FDR below 0.05. For a clone to be considered positive, significant expansion relative to all other tandem wells and an odds ratio above 5 were also required. CDR3 homology was quantified as pairwise Levenshtein distance, calculated with the stringdist R package after three terminal residues were trimmed from each end. TCRdb mirrors the immuneACCESS table, restricted to in-frame sequences. Some clones are absent from its copies; in checked studies, under half trace to an unresolved V gene, and the reason for the others is unknown. D and trimming were read from the DNA, whereas the V and J calls and clone size are those reported in that table. Here the sample has around 20,000 clones; around 70% occur a single time. About 20% of the sample rests with the top ten.

General findings and caveats noted by the study authors: Crossreactivity analysis was centred on spike protein, so crossreactivity against other viral proteins was not assessed. Memory CD4+ clonotypes crossrecognizing SARS-CoV-2 and at least one common cold coronavirus spike were found in 50% to 80% of donors. Compared with monoreactive clones, crossreactive clones had significantly weaker SARS-CoV-2-driven expansion, a result consistent with antigenic imprinting. No donor contributed both pre-pandemic and post-infection samples, which limited tracing the source of pre-existing responses. Small numbers of patients and of tested TCRs limited the study.

As for this clone: Its specific antigen is unknown. Per-base quality was not reported, and no clone a single base away is much larger than it.

CD4+ T cells from unexposed donors were collected before the COVID-19 pandemic (2011-2018). The EasySep CD4+ T cell isolation kit was used to isolate CD4+ T cells once the cultures had run for nine to eleven days. Unexposed donor CD4+ T cells were tested for reactivity to SARS-CoV-2 S and N and four common cold coronavirus spike pools, as cell number allowed. PBMCs were cultured at two million per well in IMDM supplemented with 5% human AB serum and about 9.6 IU/ml IL-2. Half of the culture medium was replaced with fresh IL-2-containing medium on days 3 and 7. Each peptide culture condition was generally run in triplicate replicate wells. The leukapheresis product for the unexposed donors was obtained through commercial purchase. PBMCs were isolated from leukapheresis product or whole blood by Ficoll-Paque PLUS gradient centrifugation. PBMCs were either cryopreserved at -140°C or used fresh in the expansion assay. The QIAamp Micro DNA Kit was used to extract genomic DNA from the CD4+ T cells.

The junction carries 10 bases between V and J, which are trimmed by 1 base and 6 bases respectively. From the germline V gene, CDR1 is LGHNA and CDR2 is YSLEER. The CDR3 runs 14 residues from the cysteine to the phenylalanine. Just the 42-base CDR3 DNA is kept, in frame starting at base 1. The source of this sequence is a human donor in good health. Sequencing input: CD4+ T cells from PBMCs, cultured in vitro. Recombination connected TRBV4-3 to TRBJ2-1, and TRBD2 may be the D gene, going by 6 matching bases. The CDR3 region has the sequence CASSQGVGGNEQFF. The sequence in DNA is TGCGCCAGCAGCCAAGGGGTCGGGGGCAATGAGCAGTTCTTC.